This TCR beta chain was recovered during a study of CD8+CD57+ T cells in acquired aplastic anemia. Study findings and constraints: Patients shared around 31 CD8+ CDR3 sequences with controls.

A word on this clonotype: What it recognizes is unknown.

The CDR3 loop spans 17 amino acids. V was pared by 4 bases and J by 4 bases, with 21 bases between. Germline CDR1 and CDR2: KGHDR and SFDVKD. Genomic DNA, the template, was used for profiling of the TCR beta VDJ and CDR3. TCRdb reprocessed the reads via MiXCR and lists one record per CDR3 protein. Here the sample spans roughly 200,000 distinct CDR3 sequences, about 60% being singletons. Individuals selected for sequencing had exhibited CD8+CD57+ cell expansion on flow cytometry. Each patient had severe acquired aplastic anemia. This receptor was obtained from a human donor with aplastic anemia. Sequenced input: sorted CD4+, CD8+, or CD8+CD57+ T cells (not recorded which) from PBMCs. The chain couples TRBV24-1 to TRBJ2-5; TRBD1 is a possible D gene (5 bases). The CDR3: CATSDTPPGHVRETQYF. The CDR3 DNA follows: TGTGCCACCAGTGACACCCCCCCAGGGCATGTGAGAGAGACCCAGTACTTC.